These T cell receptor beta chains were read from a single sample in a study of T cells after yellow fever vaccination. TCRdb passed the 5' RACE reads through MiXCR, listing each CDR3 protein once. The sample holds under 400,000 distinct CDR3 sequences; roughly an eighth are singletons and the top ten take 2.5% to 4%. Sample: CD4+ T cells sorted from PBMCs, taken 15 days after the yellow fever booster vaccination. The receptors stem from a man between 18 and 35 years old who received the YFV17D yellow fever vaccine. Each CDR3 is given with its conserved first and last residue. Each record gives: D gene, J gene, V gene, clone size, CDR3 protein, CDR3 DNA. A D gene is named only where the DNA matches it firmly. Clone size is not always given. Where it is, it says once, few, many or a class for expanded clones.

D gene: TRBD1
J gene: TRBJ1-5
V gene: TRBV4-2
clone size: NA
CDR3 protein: CASSQREGQNQPQHF
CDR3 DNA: TGTGCCAGCAGCCAGAGGGAGGGACAGAATCAGCCCCAGCATTTT

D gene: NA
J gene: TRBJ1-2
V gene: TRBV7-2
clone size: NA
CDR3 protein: CASSSQGRGRETF
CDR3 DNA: TGTGCCAGCAGCTCCCAAGGGAGGGGCAGGGAAACCTTC

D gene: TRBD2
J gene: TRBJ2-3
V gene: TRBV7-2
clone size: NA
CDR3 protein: CASSLALSPSAGEADTQYF
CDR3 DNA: TGTGCCAGCAGCTTAGCGCTAAGTCCGTCCGCGGGGGAGGCAGATACGCAGTATTTT

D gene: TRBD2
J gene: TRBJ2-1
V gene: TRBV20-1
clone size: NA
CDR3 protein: CSASSGTSYSSEQFF
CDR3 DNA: TGCAGTGCTAGTTCCGGGACTAGCTACTCTTCTGAGCAGTTCTTC

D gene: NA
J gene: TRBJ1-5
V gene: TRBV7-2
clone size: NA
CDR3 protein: CASSFWDANQPQHF
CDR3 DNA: TGTGCCAGCAGCTTCTGGGACGCGAATCAGCCCCAGCATTTT

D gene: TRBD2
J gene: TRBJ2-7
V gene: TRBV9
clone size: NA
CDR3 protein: CASSVESSGGLYEQYF
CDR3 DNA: TGTGCCAGCAGCGTAGAATCTAGCGGGGGGCTCTACGAGCAGTACTTC

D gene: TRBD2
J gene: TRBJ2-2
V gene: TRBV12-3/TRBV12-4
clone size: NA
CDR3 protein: CASSPGLAGGSYTGELFF
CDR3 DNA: TGTGCCAGCAGTCCAGGACTAGCGGGGGGGTCTTACACCGGGGAGCTGTTTTTT

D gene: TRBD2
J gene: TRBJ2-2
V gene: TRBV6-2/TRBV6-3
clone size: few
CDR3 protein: CASRYVSGTPGELFF
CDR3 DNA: TGTGCCAGCCGTTACGTTAGCGGGACTCCCGGGGAGCTGTTTTTT

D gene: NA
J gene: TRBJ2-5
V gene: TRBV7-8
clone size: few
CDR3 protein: CASSSRLRGQETQYF
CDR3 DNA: TGTGCCAGCAGCTCCCGACTACGAGGGCAAGAGACCCAGTACTTC

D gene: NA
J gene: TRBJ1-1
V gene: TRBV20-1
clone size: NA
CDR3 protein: CSARDGGNTEAFF
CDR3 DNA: TGCAGTGCTAGAGATGGGGGGAACACTGAAGCTTTCTTT

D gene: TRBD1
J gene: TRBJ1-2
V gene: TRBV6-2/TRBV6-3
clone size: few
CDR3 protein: CASSTRTGAAYGYTF
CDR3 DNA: TGTGCCAGCAGTACCCGGACAGGGGCGGCCTATGGCTACACCTTC

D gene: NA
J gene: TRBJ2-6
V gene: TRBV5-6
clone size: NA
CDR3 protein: CASSLPVSGANVLTF
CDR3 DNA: TGTGCCAGCAGCTTGCCCGTTTCTGGGGCCAACGTCCTGACTTTC

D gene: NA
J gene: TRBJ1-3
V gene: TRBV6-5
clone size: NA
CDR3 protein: CASSYSGYPGNTIYF
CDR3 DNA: TGTGCCAGCAGTTACTCAGGTTATCCTGGAAACACCATATATTTT

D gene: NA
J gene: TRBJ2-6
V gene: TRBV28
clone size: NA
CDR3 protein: CASSSLLGANVLTF
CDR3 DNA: TGTGCCAGCAGCTCATTGCTTGGGGCCAACGTCCTGACTTTC

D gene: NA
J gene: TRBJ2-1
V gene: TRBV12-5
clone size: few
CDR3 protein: CASGSIIGGSLNEQFF
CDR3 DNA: TGTGCTAGTGGTTCCATTATAGGGGGAAGTCTCAATGAGCAGTTCTTC

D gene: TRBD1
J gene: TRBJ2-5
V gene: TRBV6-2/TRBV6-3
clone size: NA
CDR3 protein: CASSYGTAQETQYF
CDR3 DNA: TGTGCCAGCAGTTATGGGACAGCCCAAGAGACCCAGTACTTC